The 12 T cell receptor beta chains presented below share a single source sample, sequenced in a study of shared clonotypes between healthy human individuals. The table came from immunoSEQ multiplex PCR; TCRdb's copy has only in-frame clones and leaves some out. This sample yields 2 million to 2.5 million clones, of which 90% to 97% are seen a single time; around 0.13% belongs to the top ten. The sequenced sample consisted of naive CD4+ T cells sorted from blood. The subset was: CD45RA+ positively selected. Every receptor here comes from a man younger than 35 in good health.

V gene TRBV18 combines with J gene TRBJ1-2; D is unresolved. CDR1 and CDR2 from the germline V gene are KGHSH and LQKENI. Trimming removed 7 bases at V and 8 bases at J, with 17 bases between. This CDR3 spans 13 amino acids. The CDR3 bases are TGTGCCAGCTTCCCTGCGGCCCAATGGGGCTACACCTTC. Translated: CASFPAAQWGYTF.

This chain links TRBV6-5 with TRBJ1-2, with D unresolved. Trimming took off 5 bases at V and 3 bases at J, with 10 bases between the two ends. The V gene's germline CDR1 is MNHEY and CDR2 SVGAGI. The CDR3 runs to 13 residues. CDR3 sequence: CASSPLDDYGYTF. CDR3 in DNA: TGTGCCAGCAGTCCCCTGGATGACTATGGCTACACCTTC.

The chain employs TRBV4-3 and TRBJ2-7, with 13 bases matching TRBD2. The J segment lost 0 bases and the V segment lost 3 bases, leaving 2 bases of the junction unmatched. The CDR3 spans 16 residues. Germline-derived CDR1 and CDR2 are LGHNA and YSLEER. DNA for the CDR3: TGCGCCAGCAGCCAGGGGACTAGCGGGAACTCCTACGAGCAGTACTTC. Amino acid sequence: CASSQGTSGNSYEQYF.

This clone was counted a single time. The chain is built from TRBV14 and TRBJ2-7; 7 nucleotides agree with TRBD1. After removal of 0 bases from V and 5 bases from J, the junction contained 10 bases not matched to a gene. Germline CDR1 and CDR2: SGHDN and FVKESK. This CDR3 comprises 16 residues. Here the CDR3 reads CASSQEPKTGIDEQYF. The CDR3 region has the DNA TGTGCCAGCAGCCAAGAGCCGAAGACAGGGATCGACGAGCAGTACTTC.

The chain has TRBV5-5 and TRBJ1-2, with D maybe TRBD1 (6 bases). Trimming shortened V by 4 bases and J by 4 bases, and 23 bases separated the two germline ends. Looked up from germline, CDR1 is SGHKS and CDR2 is YYEKEE (reference sequence). The CDR3 loop spans 17 amino acids. CDR3 amino acids: CASSTTINRDAIYGYTF. The CDR3 DNA sequence: TGTGCCAGCAGCACCACAATTAACAGGGATGCGATCTATGGCTACACCTTC. Combining the CDR3 with reference TRBV5-5 and TRBJ1-2 gives the whole variable domain DAGVTQSPTHLIKTRGQQVTLRCSPISGHKSVSWYQQVLGQGPQFIFQYYEKEERGRGNFPDRFSARQFPNYSSELNVNALLLGDSALYLCASSTTINRDAIYGYTFGSGTRLTVV.

V usage is TRBV5-1 and J usage is TRBJ1-2; TRBD1 might be the D (5 bases). CDR1 is SGHRS, CDR2 YFSETQ, per germline. Trimming stripped 4 bases from V and 3 bases from J, with 13 bases between. The CDR3 totals 14 residues. The CDR3 here is CASSLSRGDYGYTF. The DNA of the CDR3 is TGCGCCAGCAGCCTCTCGAGGGGAGACTATGGCTACACCTTC. The full variable domain, completed using reference TRBV5-1 and TRBJ1-2, is KAGVTQTPRYLIKTRGQQVTLSCSPISGHRSVSWYQQTPGQGLQFLFEYFSETQRNKGNFPGRFSGRQFSNSRSEMNVSTLELGDSALYLCASSLSRGDYGYTFGSGTRLTVV.

The V and J genes are TRBV10-1 and TRBJ2-1; D might be TRBD2 (6 bases). Germline loops: CDR1 WNHNN, CDR2 SYGVQD (reference sequence). The CDR3 length is 15 residues. Deletions cut 3 bases from V and 5 bases from J, with 14 bases between. The CDR3 is CASSDRPGVHNEQFF. The DNA of the CDR3 is TGCGCCAGCAGTGACCGGCCGGGGGTCCACAATGAGCAGTTCTTC.

V and J are TRBV5-1 and TRBJ2-6; 7 nucleotides match TRBD1. The CDR3 has 15 residues. Germline V gene data show CDR1 as SGHRS and CDR2 as YFSETQ. The V and J ends lost 2 bases and 4 bases, in that order; junction bases with no gene match: 3. CDR3: CASSFTGAGANVLTF. DNA of the CDR3: TGCGCCAGCAGCTTCACAGGGGCAGGGGCCAACGTCCTGACTTTC.

The genes are TRBV5-1 and TRBJ2-4; TRBD1 agrees at 8 bases. Germline CDR1 and CDR2: SGHRS and YFSETQ. This CDR3 has 16 residues. Trimming cost V 4 bases and J 4 bases; bases outside gene matches: 10. As DNA, the CDR3 is TGCGCCAGCAGCCGTCCTGGGACAGGATCGAAAAACATTCAGTACTTC. It translates to CASSRPGTGSKNIQYF.

This clone came up once. V and J are TRBV4-3 and TRBJ1-2, with 8 bases identical to TRBD1. CDR3 length: 19 amino acids. Germline-derived CDR1 and CDR2 are LGHNA and YSLEER. The ends lost 0 bases at V and 0 bases at J; junction bases unmatched: 12. The CDR3, as DNA: TGCGCCAGCAGCCAAGATCGGGGACAGGTCGGATCCACTAACTATGGCTACACCTTC. The encoded protein is CASSQDRGQVGSTNYGYTF.

The genes are TRBV5-1 and TRBJ1-4, with 8 bases matching TRBD1. CDR1 is SGHRS, CDR2 YFSETQ, per germline. The CDR3 has 17 residues. The trim removed 4 bases at V and 0 bases at J, leaving 8 bases unmatched. This chain's CDR3 is CASSRGQGSATNEKLFF. DNA for the CDR3: TGCGCCAGCAGCCGTGGACAGGGAAGCGCAACTAATGAAAAACTGTTTTTT.

The V and J genes are TRBV2 and TRBJ2-7, with a possible D match to TRBD2 (6 bases). The ends were cut back, 6 bases at V and 0 bases at J, with 15 bases in the middle. This CDR3 is built from 15 residues. Germline V gene sequence: CDR1 SNHLY, CDR2 FYNNEI. CDR3 DNA: TGTGCCAGCAGGTCCCCGCGGGGTTTCTCCTACGAGCAGTACTTC. This gives the protein CASRSPRGFSYEQYF.